One sample yielded the 18 T cell receptor beta chains listed below, sequenced in a study of CD8 T cells in ankylosing spondylitis. TCRdb reprocessed the 5' RACE reads with MiXCR, giving one entry per CDR3 protein. In the table there are 250,000 to 350,000 distinct CDR3 sequences, 20% of which are singletons. The source material was blood, either unsorted or a sorted T cell fraction (not recorded which). These receptors came from a male donor with ankylosing spondylitis or in good health (not recorded which).

This clonotype was observed a handful of times. The gene calls are TRBV28 and TRBJ2-3, with D unclear. The CDR3 spans 11 residues. Trimming pared 10 bases from V and 0 bases from J, leaving 5 bases between. Looked up from germline, CDR1 is MDHEN and CDR2 is SYDVKM. In nucleotides, the CDR3 is TGTGCCACCGTTAGCACAGATACGCAGTATTTT. Its translation: CATVSTDTQYF.

This chain links TRBV2 with TRBJ2-7; either TRBD1 or TRBD2 may supply D (5 bases each). The CDR3 contains 14 residues. Germline V CDR1 and CDR2: SNHLY, FYNNEI. Trimming pared 4 bases from V and 2 bases from J, leaving 12 bases between. The CDR3 nucleotides are TGTGCCAGCAGTGGTCCGGGACGAACCTACGAGCAGTACGTC. Its translation: CASSGPGRTYEQYV.

This sequence joins TRBV28 and TRBJ2-2; D call uncertain. Germline V gene lookup returns CDR1 MDHEN and CDR2 SYDVKM. CDR3 length: 18 amino acids. The V and J ends lost 7 bases and 3 bases respectively, with 24 bases between them. CDR3 residues: CASTHDQRANWYTGELFF. DNA for the CDR3: TGTGCCAGCACCCACGACCAGAGAGCGAACTGGTACACCGGGGAGCTGTTTTTT.

This clonotype has just a few counts. V and J are TRBV5-1 and TRBJ2-4; possibly TRBD1 for D (6 bases). The V and J ends lost 0 bases and 3 bases respectively, with 10 bases between them. The CDR3 extends over 15 amino acids. Germline values: CDR1 SGHRS, CDR2 YFSETQ. The CDR3 spells CASSLDGTSKNIQYF. The CDR3 coding sequence is TGCGCCAGCAGCTTGGATGGGACAAGCAAAAACATTCAGTACTTC. The full variable domain, its missing parts supplied by reference TRBV5-1 and TRBJ2-4, is KAGVTQTPRYLIKTRGQQVTLSCSPISGHRSVSWYQQTPGQGLQFLFEYFSETQRNKGNFPGRFSGRQFSNSRSEMNVSTLELGDSALYLCASSLDGTSKNIQYFGAGTRLSVL.

J is TRBJ2-5 and V is TRBV5-1, with D unclear. In germline, CDR1 is SGHRS, CDR2 YFSETQ. The CDR3 is 15 amino acids. The ends were cut back, 2 bases at V and 1 base at J, with 12 bases in the middle. The CDR3 nucleotides are TGCGCCAGCAGCTTTACTCCCTCCTCCCAAGAGACCCAGTACTTC. Encoded protein: CASSFTPSSQETQYF.

The chain joins TRBV5-1 to TRBJ2-1; 7 positions match TRBD1. Trimming took 4 bases from V and 3 from J; bases not matched to a gene: 7. The CDR3 covers 15 residues. CDR1 is SGHRS, CDR2 YFSETQ, per germline. The CDR3 reads CASSGPRDSYNEQFF. The CDR3 DNA reads as TGCGCCAGCAGCGGCCCCCGGGACAGCTACAATGAGCAGTTCTTC. Full variable domain (missing parts from reference TRBV5-1 and TRBJ2-1): KAGVTQTPRYLIKTRGQQVTLSCSPISGHRSVSWYQQTPGQGLQFLFEYFSETQRNKGNFPGRFSGRQFSNSRSEMNVSTLELGDSALYLCASSGPRDSYNEQFFGPGTRLTVL.

The chain employs TRBV5-6 and TRBJ2-1, with D unclear. Germline V gene data show CDR1 as SGHDT and CDR2 as YYEEEE. Trimming took off 1 base at V and 4 bases at J, with 12 bases between the two ends. The CDR3 is 15 residues long. As DNA, the CDR3 is TGTGCCAGCAGCTTGTCCGATGTCGGGTACAATGAGCAGTTCTTC. It specifies CASSLSDVGYNEQFF.

V gene TRBV5-1 combines with J gene TRBJ2-2, with no clear D. Germline V lookup: CDR1 SGHRS, CDR2 YFSETQ. The CDR3 is 15 amino acids. Trimming shortened V by 4 bases and J by 4 bases, and 14 bases separated the two germline ends. This CDR3 is CASSVLDGSTGELFF. CDR3 coding DNA: TGCGCCAGCAGCGTATTGGACGGATCCACCGGGGAGCTGTTTTTT.

This clonotype has at least ten counts. This chain links TRBV24-1 with TRBJ1-1, with D uncertain. Germline loops: CDR1 KGHDR, CDR2 SFDVKD. The CDR3 extends over 13 amino acids. Trimming cost V 5 bases and J 4 bases, with 10 bases left between them. This CDR3 reads CATSALGSTEAFF. For the CDR3, the DNA is TGTGCCACCAGTGCGCTGGGGAGCACTGAAGCTTTCTTT.

The chain employs TRBV20-1 and TRBJ1-1; a weak D match, TRBD1 (6 bases). Germline V gene data show CDR1 as DFQATT and CDR2 as SNEGSKA (reference sequence). Trimming took off 1 base at V and 5 bases at J, with 11 bases between the two ends. The CDR3 sequence is 13 residues long. The CDR3 coding sequence is TGCAGTGCTAGAGTTCAGGGGTGGACTGAAGCTTTCTTT. It translates to CSARVQGWTEAFF.

The V and J genes are TRBV20-1 and TRBJ2-5; D is ambiguous. V was trimmed by 3 bases and J by 4 bases, leaving 3 bases between them. CDR3 length: 10 residues. CDR1 and CDR2 from the germline V gene are DFQATT and SNEGSKA (reference sequence). CDR3 bases: TGCAGTGCTAGGTCAGAGACCCAGTACTTC. Residues: CSARSETQYF.

V and J are TRBV20-1 and TRBJ2-7; no reliable D call. Trimming cost V 0 bases and J 3 bases, with 6 bases left between them. This CDR3 is 12 amino acids long. The germline V gene has CDR1 DFQATT and CDR2 SNEGSKA (reference sequence). CDR3 amino acids: CSARDVDYEQYV. The DNA for the CDR3 is TGCAGTGCTAGAGATGTGGACTACGAGCAGTACGTC.

This clonotype appeared a few times. The chain couples TRBV3-1 to TRBJ2-5, with 8 bases matching TRBD1. V gave up 4 bases and J gave up 7 bases; unmatched junction bases: 5. Germline CDR1 LGHDT, CDR2 YNNKEL (reference sequence). This CDR3 contains 13 residues. CDR3 in amino acids: CASSLGQGVTQYF. The CDR3 nucleotides read TGTGCCAGCAGCCTCGGACAGGGTGTGACCCAGTACTTC.

The chain links TRBV5-1 to TRBJ2-2; no definite D call. Per germline, CDR1 SGHRS and CDR2 YFSETQ. V lost 0 bases, J lost 0 bases, and 9 bases lay in between. There are 16 residues in the CDR3. In nucleotides, the CDR3 is TGCGCCAGCAGCTTGGGATCCCATACGAACACCGGGGAGCTGTTTTTT. Its translation is CASSLGSHTNTGELFF.

This clonotype was recorded a few times. The chain employs TRBV27 and TRBJ1-6; 9 bases match TRBD1. J lost 12 bases, V lost 3 bases, and 6 bases had no gene match. The germline V gene has CDR1 MNHEY and CDR2 SMNVEV (reference sequence). The CDR3 has 14 amino acids. The chain's CDR3 is CASSFDRGGEPLHF. The CDR3 DNA follows: TGTGCCAGCAGTTTCGACAGGGGGGGAGAACCCCTCCACTTT.

This clonotype showed up just a few times. The rearrangement uses TRBV6-1 and TRBJ1-6; 8 nucleotides align to TRBD1. The CDR3 totals 15 residues. Germline CDR1 MNHNS, CDR2 SASEGT. V lost 6 bases to trimming and J lost 4 bases; unmatched junction nucleotides: 5. The CDR3 nucleotides read TGTGCCAGCAGGACAGGGGAGGGTTATAATTCACCCCTCCACTTT. Protein product: CASRTGEGYNSPLHF.

A note on this clonotype: In this CDR3 the conserved last residue, phenylalanine or tryptophan, is missing, so a read error is likely. V usage is TRBV7-3 and J usage is TRBJ2-3; TRBD1 might be the D (5 bases). The V and J ends lost 2 bases and 2 bases respectively, with 11 bases between them. Germline V gene lookup returns CDR1 SGHTA and CDR2 FQGTGA. The CDR3 sequence is 15 residues long. The DNA for the CDR3 is TGTGCCAGCAGCTTATCCCCAGGGTACACAGATACGCAGTATTTA. It encodes CASSLSPGYTDTQYL.

The V gene is TRBV28, the J gene TRBJ2-5; the match to TRBD2 covers 12 bases. V lost 4 bases to trimming and J lost 0 bases; unmatched junction nucleotides: 3. Germline assignment: CDR1 MDHEN and CDR2 SYDVKM. The CDR3 is made up of 16 amino acids. The CDR3 sequence is CASSSRTSGDQETQYF. The DNA for the CDR3 is TGTGCCAGCAGTTCACGGACTAGCGGGGACCAAGAGACCCAGTACTTC. The full variable domain, its missing parts supplied by reference TRBV28 and TRBJ2-5, is DVKVTQSSRYLVKRTGEKVFLECVQDMDHENMFWYRQDPGLGLRLIYFSYDVKMKEKGDIPEGYSVSREKKERFSLILESASTNQTSMYLCASSSRTSGDQETQYFGPGTRLLVL.